These 17 T cell receptor beta chains were all obtained from the same sample, sequenced in a study of T-cell memory formation after mild COVID-19. TCRdb used MiXCR to reprocess the 5' RACE reads, holding one entry per CDR3 protein. The sample includes a few hundred thousand distinct CDR3 sequences, roughly a quarter of them seen just once. Sample: PBMCs or a T cell subset sorted from them (not recorded which). These receptors were obtained from an adult woman who had mild COVID-19 (a few samples of this study predate the infection). Cell type and time point are not known.

The chain has TRBV20-1 and TRBJ2-7; 7 bases map to TRBD1. J lost 2 bases, V lost 3 bases, and 7 bases had no gene match. The CDR3 is made up of 14 amino acids. CDR1 and CDR2 from the germline V gene are DFQATT and SNEGSKA (reference sequence). The CDR3 loop is CSARRGQATYEQYF. The CDR3 region has the DNA TGCAGTGCTAGGAGAGGACAGGCGACCTACGAGCAGTACTTC.

This clonotype was seen only a few times. The rearrangement uses TRBV7-2 and TRBJ2-4, with 14 nucleotides matching TRBD2. J gave up 4 bases and V 1 base, and 3 bases lay outside the gene matches. From germline, CDR1 is SGHTA and CDR2 FQGNSA. The CDR3 loop spans 17 amino acids. CDR3 nucleotides: TGTGCCAGCAGCTTAGGGGGACTAGCGGGAGAGAAAAACATTCAGTACTTC. The encoded protein is CASSLGGLAGEKNIQYF.

This clonotype has at least ten counts. V is TRBV23-1 and J is TRBJ2-5; 8 bases are a match to TRBD1. TRBV23-1 is an ORF for which the function is uncertain. The CDR3 is 14 residues long. V shed 2 bases, J shed 4 bases, and the junction held 3 bases outside the gene matches. The CDR3 sequence is CASSQDRGRETQYF. The CDR3 coding sequence is TGCGCCAGCAGTCAAGACAGGGGTAGAGAGACCCAGTACTTC.

In its sample, this clonotype was seen a few times. This chain joins TRBV6-5 and TRBJ2-1, with 10 bases lining up with TRBD2. Germline assignment: CDR1 MNHEY and CDR2 SVGAGI. Trimming at V came to 0 bases and at J to 7 bases, leaving 6 bases not matched to a gene. The CDR3 consists of 16 residues. DNA of the CDR3: TGTGCCAGCAGTTACTCGACGACTAGCGGGCCAAATGAGCAGTTCTTC. It specifies CASSYSTTSGPNEQFF.

V is TRBV5-6 and J is TRBJ2-1, with TRBD2 matching 13 bases. Germline V gene lookup returns CDR1 SGHDT and CDR2 YYEEEE. Trimming cost V 4 bases and J 4 bases; bases outside gene matches: 17. The CDR3 spans 20 residues. CDR3 residues: CASSQISGTSGDFGYNEQFF. CDR3 in DNA: TGTGCCAGCAGCCAAATATCCGGGACTAGCGGGGATTTCGGGTACAATGAGCAGTTCTTC.

V is TRBV7-9 and J is TRBJ2-1, with TRBD2 identical over 12 bases. In germline, CDR1 is SEHNR, CDR2 FQNEAQ (reference sequence). The CDR3 is made up of 15 amino acids. J gave up 8 bases and V 5 bases, and 7 bases lay outside the gene matches. The CDR3, as DNA: TGTGCCAGCAGCCCCAGACTAGCGGGAGTGTATGAGCAGTTCTTC. Protein: CASSPRLAGVYEQFF.

The chain carries TRBV7-9 and TRBJ1-5; TRBD1 is a possible D gene (6 bases). CDR1 is SEHNR and CDR2 is FQNEAQ in the germline V gene (reference sequence). The CDR3 sequence is 14 residues long. The germline V and J ends were trimmed by 5 bases and 7 bases, with 15 bases remaining between them. The CDR3 coding sequence is TGTGCCAGCAGCGCATCTATGGGGGGCCAGCCCCAGCATTTT. Its translation is CASSASMGGQPQHF.

This clonotype was seen only a few times. V is TRBV6-2 or TRBV6-3 and J is TRBJ2-2; the D is unclear. The germline CDR1 and CDR2 sequences are MNHEY and SVGEGT. The CDR3 extends over 17 amino acids. V lost 6 bases and J 5 bases, leaving 22 bases between the germline ends. Here the CDR3 DNA reads TGTGCCAGCAGCCCCGCCGGAGTAAAAAAAAGGACCGGGGAGCTGTTTTTT. It encodes CASSPAGVKKRTGELFF.

This clonotype was detected many times. V gene TRBV2 combines with J gene TRBJ2-7; 10 bases match TRBD2. Germline V CDR1 and CDR2: SNHLY, FYNNEI. The CDR3 has 13 amino acids. For the CDR3, the DNA is TGTGCATCTACTAGCGGGGTGTCCTACGAGCAGTACTTC. It codes for CASTSGVSYEQYF.

This clonotype turned up a few times. V usage is TRBV5-1 and J usage is TRBJ2-3; no clear D. Germline V lookup: CDR1 SGHRS, CDR2 YFSETQ. The CDR3 extends over 14 amino acids. V lost 2 bases and J lost 3, with 10 bases in between. The CDR3 coding sequence is TGCGCCAGCAGCTTCAGGTTACCTACAGATACGCAGTATTTT. Protein sequence: CASSFRLPTDTQYF.

The chain recombines TRBV12-3 or TRBV12-4 with TRBJ1-2; no clear D gene. The ends were cut back, 4 bases at V and 1 base at J, with 19 bases in the middle. This CDR3 region has 17 residues. CDR3 in amino acids: CASSSVPRWAVNYGYTF. The CDR3 coding sequence is TGTGCCAGCAGTTCGGTCCCCAGGTGGGCCGTTAACTATGGCTACACCTTC.

The chain employs TRBV15 and TRBJ2-2; 7 bases match TRBD2. V was clipped by 1 base and J by 7 bases; unmatched bases: 0. This CDR3 has 13 residues. CDR1 is LNHNV and CDR2 is YYDKDF in the germline V gene (reference sequence). Here the CDR3 DNA reads TGTGCCACCAGCAGAGCGGGGGGCGGGGAGCTGTTTTTT. Protein: CATSRAGGGELFF.

J is TRBJ1-3 and V is TRBV29-1, with 8 bases identical to TRBD1. Germline lookup yields CDR1 SQVTM and CDR2 ANQGSEA. The CDR3 is 13 amino acids. J lost 4 bases, V lost 6 bases, and 5 bases had no gene match. For the CDR3, the DNA is TGCAGCGTGGTACAGGGGGAAGGAAACACCATATATTTT. It specifies CSVVQGEGNTIYF.

The chain recombines TRBV4-2 with TRBJ1-2, with 7 positions matching TRBD1. Trimming removed 3 bases from V and 1 base from J; junction bases left unmatched: 14. This CDR3 comprises 18 residues. Germline CDR1 LGHNA, CDR2 YNFKEQ. The CDR3 region is CASSQDQWGTDFNYGYTF. The CDR3 nucleotides read TGTGCCAGCAGCCAGGATCAGTGGGGGACAGACTTTAACTATGGCTACACCTTC.

The sample holds a few counts of this clonotype. The chain links TRBV6-2 or TRBV6-3 to TRBJ2-5; either TRBD1 or TRBD2 may supply D (6 bases each). Germline CDR1 reads MNHEY; CDR2 reads SVGEGT. This CDR3 has 16 residues. The V end was cut by 2 bases, the J end by 4 bases, with 17 bases between. The CDR3 coding sequence is TGTGCCAGCAGTTACGCCCCGACAGGAGGGGGAGAGACCCAGTACTTC. It translates to CASSYAPTGGGETQYF.

This clonotype has a handful of counts. The gene calls are TRBV19 and TRBJ1-2, with a possible D match to TRBD1 (5 bases). Germline V gene sequence: CDR1 LNHDA, CDR2 SQIVND (reference sequence). The CDR3 has 13 amino acids. V lost 2 bases to trimming and J lost 4 bases, with 8 bases between them. Written as DNA, the CDR3 is TGTGCCAGTAGTATAAGCGGGGGCTATGGCTACACCTTC. This translates into CASSISGGYGYTF.

This chain links TRBV7-3 with TRBJ2-3; TRBD1 or TRBD2 may be the D gene (5 bases each). The germline CDR1 and CDR2 sequences are SGHTA and FQGTGA. This CDR3 comprises 15 residues. The V and J ends lost 5 bases and 5 bases respectively, with 17 bases between them. The CDR3 reads CASSPHGTRGDTQYF. CDR3 in DNA: TGTGCCAGCAGCCCACACGGGACGCGTGGAGATACGCAGTATTTT.